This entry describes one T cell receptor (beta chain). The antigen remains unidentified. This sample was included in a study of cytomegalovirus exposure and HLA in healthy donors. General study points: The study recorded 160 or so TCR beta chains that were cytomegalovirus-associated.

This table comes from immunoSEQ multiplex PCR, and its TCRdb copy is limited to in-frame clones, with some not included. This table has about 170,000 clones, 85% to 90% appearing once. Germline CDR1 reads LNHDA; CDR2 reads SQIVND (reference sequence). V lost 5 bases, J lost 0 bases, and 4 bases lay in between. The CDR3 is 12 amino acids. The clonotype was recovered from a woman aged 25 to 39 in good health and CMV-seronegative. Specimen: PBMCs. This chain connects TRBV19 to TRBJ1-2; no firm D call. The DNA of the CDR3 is TGTGCCAGTAGTCTGGCTAACTATGGCTACACCTTC. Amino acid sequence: CASSLANYGYTF.